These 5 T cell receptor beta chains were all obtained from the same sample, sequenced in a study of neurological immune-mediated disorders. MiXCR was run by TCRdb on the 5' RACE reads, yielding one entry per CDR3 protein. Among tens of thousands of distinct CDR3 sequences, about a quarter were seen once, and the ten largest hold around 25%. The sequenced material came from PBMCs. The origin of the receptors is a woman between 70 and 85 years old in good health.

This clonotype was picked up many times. In DNA form, the CDR3 reads TGTGCCACTCTCGGACAGGGAGAAGCTTTCTTT. Protein product: CATLGQGEAFF. This chain links TRBV2 with TRBJ1-1; 8 bases fit TRBD1. J was trimmed by 8 bases and V by 10 bases; bases with no gene match: 6. Looked up from germline, CDR1 is SNHLY and CDR2 is FYNNEI. The length of the CDR3 is 11 residues.

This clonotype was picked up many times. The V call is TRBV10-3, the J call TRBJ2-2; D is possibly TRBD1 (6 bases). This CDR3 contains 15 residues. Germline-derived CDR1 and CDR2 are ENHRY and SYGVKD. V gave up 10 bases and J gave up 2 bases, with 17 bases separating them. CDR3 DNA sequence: TGTGCCAGCAGAGATACAGGGTCCAACACCGGGGAGCTGTTTTTT. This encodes CASRDTGSNTGELFF.

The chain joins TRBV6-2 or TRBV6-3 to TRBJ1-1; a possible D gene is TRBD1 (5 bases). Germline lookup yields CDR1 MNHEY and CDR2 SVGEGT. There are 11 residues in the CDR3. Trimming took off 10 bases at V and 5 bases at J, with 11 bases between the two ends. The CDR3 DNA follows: TGTGCCATAGGGGAGGCAACTGAAGCTTTCTTT. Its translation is CAIGEATEAFF.

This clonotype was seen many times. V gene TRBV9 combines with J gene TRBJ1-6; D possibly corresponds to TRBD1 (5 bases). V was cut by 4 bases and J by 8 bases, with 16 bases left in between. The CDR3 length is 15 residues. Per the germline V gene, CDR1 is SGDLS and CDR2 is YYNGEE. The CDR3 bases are TGTGCCAGCAGCCCCCGCTGGCAGGGAGATTCACCCCTCCACTTT. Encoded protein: CASSPRWQGDSPLHF.

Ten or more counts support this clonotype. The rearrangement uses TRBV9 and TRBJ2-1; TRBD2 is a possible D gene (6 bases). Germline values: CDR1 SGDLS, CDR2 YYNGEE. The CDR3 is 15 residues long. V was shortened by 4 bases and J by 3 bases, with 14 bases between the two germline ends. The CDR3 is CASSPREPRYNEQFF. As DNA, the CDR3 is TGTGCCAGCAGCCCCCGGGAGCCACGCTACAATGAGCAGTTCTTC.